This TCR beta chain appears in the sequencing data of a study of human T cells and chemical hapten exposure (dated by TCRdb to about 2021). Concerning the study at large: For sensitization, 2% DPC in acetone was applied to a 2 cm by 2 cm area of upper inner arm skin. Weekly therapeutic DPC doses were additionally applied to the scalp of patients throughout the roughly 24-week study period. Patch tests used Finn chambers with 0.01% DPC on the upper back, scored after 6 days by International Contact Dermatitis Research Group standards. The patient cohort, mostly female, included alopecia areata with under or over 50% scalp involvement, alopecia totalis and alopecia universalis. Libraries were pooled for sequencing, and variation in per-sample TCR yields was attributed mainly to small differences in library volumes within the pool. Peripheral blood TCR repertoire changes were tracked in vivo in alopecia patients during primary and secondary sensitization to the hapten diphenylcyclopropenone (DPC). Blood samples were taken from patients before sensitization (week 0) and at 2, 6 and about 24 weeks after DPC sensitization. Twenty-nine alopecia patients provided blood for TCR sequencing at one to four time points (pre-sensitization, 2, 6 and 24 weeks).

The germline V gene sets CDR1 to MNHNS and CDR2 to SASEGT. Trimming removed 2 bases from V and 6 bases from J, leaving 4 bases between the germline ends. CDR3 length: 12 amino acids, cysteine to phenylalanine. The retained sequence is limited to the CDR3, 36 bases, with the frame set at the first base. Taken with the paper, the label for time point translates to: patch test 1, 2 weeks after DPC sensitization. The treatment or condition label of this sample denotes: therapeutic diphenylcyclopropenone sensitization with weekly scalp DPC. At each patch-test visit, blood was drawn before the patch test was applied. Eligible patients were aged 18 to 70, diagnosed with alopecia, deemed suitable for DPC therapy, and excluded if pregnant. Total RNA was isolated from unfractionated whole blood collected in Tempus Blood RNA tubes. Library construction relied on RACE. The sample was run on a NextSeq 500. During library preparation, unique molecular identifiers were attached to individual cDNA molecules so that TCRs could be counted in a quantitative, reproducible way. Both TCR alpha and TCR beta chains were sequenced from each blood RNA sample. The original pipeline was this. A median of around 100,000 TCRs per sample was observed, with a range of roughly 23,224 to 750,000. V, J and CDR3 annotation of the TCR reads was carried out using the Decombinator software suite. For the PS versus PT1 abundance plots, all samples were subsampled to the same number of TCRs (28,000). TCRs were defined as expanded if absent before sensitization and observed at least eight times at the 2-week time point. TCRdb itself trimmed the public reads at Q25 with fastp, ran MiXCR and retained productive beta chains. Each record represents a unique CDR3 protein, reported with the most common genes and DNA among its rows. TCRdb's processing, not the authors' own work, is the source of the V and J calls. The sample table contains under 450,000 distinct CDR3 sequences; only one count was recorded for roughly 5% of them. Jointly, the top ten make up roughly 2.4% of the sample.

A remark on this clonotype: The antigen it recognizes is unknown. The input lacks base qualities; no much larger clone sits a single base away.

Beyond this particular receptor, the publication reports: Because every patient had alopecia, a presumed autoimmune disease, the patients' immune response might differ from that of healthy individuals. The number of PT1 expanded TCRs positively correlated with patch test score, significant at thresholds 8, 16 and 32 but not 4. Compared with pre-sensitization or healthy control sets, expanded TCRs formed significantly more large CDR3 similarity clusters, which is consistent with antigen-driven responses. Repeated subsampling changed both the strength of the expansion versus patch-test correlation and the threshold at which the correlation became significant. DPC sensitization did not change the number of TCRs with a frequency above 1 in 1000, and there was no evidence of changes in global repertoire structure.

This sample comprised whole blood, obtained in connection with sensitization to the hapten diphenylcyclopropenone (DPC). The chain uses TRBV6-1 and TRBJ2-2, with the D segment identity uncertain. This receptor was taken from a woman aged 45-65 years with alopecia areata. Some clones in this sample may be carry-over from other donors' samples. The CDR3 is CASSETAGELFF. The sequenced DNA is TGTGCCAGCAGTGAAACCGCCGGGGAGCTGTTTTTT.